This TCR beta chain appears in the sequencing data of a study of T cell changes during pregnancy in multiple sclerosis. Repertoires were generated with immunoSEQ multiplex PCR, while TCRdb's copy carries only in-frame clones and drops some. The table records 90,000 or so clones, about 93% of them present only once. Germline loops: CDR1 MDHEN, CDR2 SYDVKM. CDR3 length equals 15 residues. The V gene lost 1 base and the J gene lost 0 bases, with 6 bases spanning the gap. This TCR was sampled from a female donor in good health, enrolled as a control in a pregnancy study. The chain joins TRBV28 to TRBJ2-2; D gene ambiguous. The sample was peripheral blood, taken after pregnancy. The CDR3, as DNA: TGTGCCAGCAGTTTATCTGGCTCGAACACCGGGGAGCTGTTTTTT. It specifies CASSLSGSNTGELFF. Variable domain in full (rest from reference TRBV28 and TRBJ2-2): DVKVTQSSRYLVKRTGEKVFLECVQDMDHENMFWYRQDPGLGLRLIYFSYDVKMKEKGDIPEGYSVSREKKERFSLILESASTNQTSMYLCASSLSGSNTGELFFGEGSRLTVL.